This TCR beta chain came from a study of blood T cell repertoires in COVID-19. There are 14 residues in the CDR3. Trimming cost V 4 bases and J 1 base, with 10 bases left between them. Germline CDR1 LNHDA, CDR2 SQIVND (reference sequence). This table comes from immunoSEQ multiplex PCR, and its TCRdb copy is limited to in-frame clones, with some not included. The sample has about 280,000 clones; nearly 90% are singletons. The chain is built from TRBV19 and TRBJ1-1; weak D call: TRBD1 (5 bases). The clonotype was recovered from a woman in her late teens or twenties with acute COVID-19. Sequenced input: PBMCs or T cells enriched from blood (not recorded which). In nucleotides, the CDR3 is TGTGCCAGTAGTACAGGGATCAGGAACACTGAAGCTTTCTTT. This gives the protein CASSTGIRNTEAFF.